This section outlines one T cell receptor beta chain sequence together with its context. CDR1 is GTSNPN and CDR2 is SVGIG in the germline V gene (reference sequence). V trimming: 5 bases; J trimming: 6 bases; junction bases outside the gene matches: 9. This CDR3 spans 13 amino acids. This sample stems from a study of blood T cell repertoires in COVID-19. Study overall: The analysed material was cDNA or gDNA that came from T cells, B-cell-depleted T cells, or PBMCs.

In the original processing: Amplification of reference gene primers was used by the study to estimate nucleated cell counts. The data were produced by immunoSEQ multiplex PCR, yet TCRdb's version contains in-frame clones alone and is incomplete. Clonal size and the V and J genes are those of that table, whereas D and trimming came from the DNA. This table has around 200,000 clones, nearly 90% appearing once. The genes are TRBV30 and TRBJ2-5; 7 bases map to TRBD1. The sample consisted of peripheral blood. This TCR derives from a woman aged 18 to 35 who had recovered from COVID-19. The CDR3 sequence: CAWDRDRGQTQYF. In nucleotides, the CDR3 is TGTGCCTGGGACCGGGACAGAGGACAGACCCAGTACTTC.